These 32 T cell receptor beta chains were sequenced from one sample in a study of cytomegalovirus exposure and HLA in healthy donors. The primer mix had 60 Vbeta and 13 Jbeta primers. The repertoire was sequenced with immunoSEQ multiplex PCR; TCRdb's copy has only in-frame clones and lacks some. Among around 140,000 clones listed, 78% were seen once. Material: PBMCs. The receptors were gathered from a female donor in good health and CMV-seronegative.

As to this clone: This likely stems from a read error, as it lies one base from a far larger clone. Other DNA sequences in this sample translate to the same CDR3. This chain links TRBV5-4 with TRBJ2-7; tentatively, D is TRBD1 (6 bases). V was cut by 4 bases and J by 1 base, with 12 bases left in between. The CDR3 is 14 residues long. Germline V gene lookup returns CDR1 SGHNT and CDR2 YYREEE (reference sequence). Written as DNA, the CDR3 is TGTGCCAGCAGCCAAGAGACAGGTTCCTACGAGCAGTACTTC. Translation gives CASSQETGSYEQYF.

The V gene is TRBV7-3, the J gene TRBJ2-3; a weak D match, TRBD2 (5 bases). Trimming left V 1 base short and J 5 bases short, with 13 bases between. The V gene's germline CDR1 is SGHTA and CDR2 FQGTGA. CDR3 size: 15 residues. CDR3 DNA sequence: TGTGCCAGCAGCTTAAGTGGGAGTGGAGTAGATACGCAGTATTTT. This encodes CASSLSGSGVDTQYF.

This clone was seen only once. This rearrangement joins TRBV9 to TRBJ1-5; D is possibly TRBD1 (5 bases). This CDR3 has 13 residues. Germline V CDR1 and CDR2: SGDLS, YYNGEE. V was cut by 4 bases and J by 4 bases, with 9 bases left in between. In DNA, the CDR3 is TGTGCCAGCAGCCCAGGGATGAATCAGCCCCAGCATTTT. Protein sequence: CASSPGMNQPQHF.

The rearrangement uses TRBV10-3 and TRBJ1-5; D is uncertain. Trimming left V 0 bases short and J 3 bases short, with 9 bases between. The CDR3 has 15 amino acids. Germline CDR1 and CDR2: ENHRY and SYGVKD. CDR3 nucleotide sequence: TGTGCCATCAGTGAGTCGACCACAGTCAATCAGCCCCAGCATTTT. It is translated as CAISESTTVNQPQHF.

CDR3 in DNA: TGTGCCAGCAGCGTAGAGGAAAGGGGACTAGCGGGAAGGGAGACCCAGTACTTC. Protein sequence: CASSVEERGLAGRETQYF. The gene calls are TRBV9 and TRBJ2-5; TRBD2 matches 13 bases. The V segment lost 0 bases and the J segment 5 bases; nucleotides outside the gene matches: 10. Per germline, CDR1 SGDLS and CDR2 YYNGEE. CDR3 length: 18 residues.

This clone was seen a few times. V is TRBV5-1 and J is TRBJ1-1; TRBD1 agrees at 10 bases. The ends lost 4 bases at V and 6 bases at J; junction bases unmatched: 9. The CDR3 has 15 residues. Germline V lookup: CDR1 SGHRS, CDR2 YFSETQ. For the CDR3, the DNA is TGCGCCAGCAGCCCATCCGGGACAGGGGCCGCTGAAGCTTTCTTT. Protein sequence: CASSPSGTGAAEAFF.

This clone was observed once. The CDR3 region has the DNA TGTGCCAGCAGCAAAAGGGGCGGCACCGGGGAGCTGTTTTTT. It translates to CASSKRGGTGELFF. This chain connects TRBV11-3 to TRBJ2-2; D is possibly TRBD1 (5 bases). This CDR3 has 14 residues. V was trimmed by 5 bases and J by 4 bases, leaving 11 bases between them. Germline V gene sequence: CDR1 SGHNT, CDR2 YENEEA.

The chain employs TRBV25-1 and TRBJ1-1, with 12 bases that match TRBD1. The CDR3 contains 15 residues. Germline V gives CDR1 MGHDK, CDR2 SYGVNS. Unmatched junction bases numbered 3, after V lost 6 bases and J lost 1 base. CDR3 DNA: TGTGCCAGCAGGGGACAGGGGGCAAGGAACACTGAAGCTTTCTTT. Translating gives CASRGQGARNTEAFF.

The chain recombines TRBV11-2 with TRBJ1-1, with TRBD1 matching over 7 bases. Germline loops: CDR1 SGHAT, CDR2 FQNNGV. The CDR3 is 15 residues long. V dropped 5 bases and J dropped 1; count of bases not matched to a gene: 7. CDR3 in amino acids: CASSGGQFENTEAFF. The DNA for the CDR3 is TGTGCCAGCAGCGGGGGACAGTTCGAGAACACTGAAGCTTTCTTT. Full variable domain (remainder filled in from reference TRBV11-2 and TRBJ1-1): EAGVAQSPRYKIIEKRQSVAFWCNPISGHATLYWYQQILGQGPKLLIQFQNNGVVDDSQLPKDRFSAERLKGVDSTLKIQPAKLEDSAVYLCASSGGQFENTEAFFGQGTRLTVV.

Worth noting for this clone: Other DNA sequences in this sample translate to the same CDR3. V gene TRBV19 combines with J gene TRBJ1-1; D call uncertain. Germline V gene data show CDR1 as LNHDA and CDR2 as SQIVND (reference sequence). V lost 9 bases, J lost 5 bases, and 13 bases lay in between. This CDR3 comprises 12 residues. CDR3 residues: CASRTGVTEAFF. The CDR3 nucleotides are TGTGCCAGCAGAACCGGGGTAACTGAAGCTTTCTTT.

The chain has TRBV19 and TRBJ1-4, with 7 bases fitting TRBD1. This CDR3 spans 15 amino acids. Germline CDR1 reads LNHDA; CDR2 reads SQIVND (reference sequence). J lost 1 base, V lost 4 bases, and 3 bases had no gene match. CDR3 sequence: CASSTRTGTNEKLFF. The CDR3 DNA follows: TGTGCCAGTAGTACCCGGACAGGAACTAATGAAAAACTGTTTTTT.

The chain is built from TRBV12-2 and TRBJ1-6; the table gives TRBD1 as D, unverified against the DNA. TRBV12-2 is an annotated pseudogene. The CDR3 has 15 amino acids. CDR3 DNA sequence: TGTGCAAGTCGCTTAGCGCTGGGGGCGCGTTCACCCCTCCACTTT. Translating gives CASRLALGARSPLHF.

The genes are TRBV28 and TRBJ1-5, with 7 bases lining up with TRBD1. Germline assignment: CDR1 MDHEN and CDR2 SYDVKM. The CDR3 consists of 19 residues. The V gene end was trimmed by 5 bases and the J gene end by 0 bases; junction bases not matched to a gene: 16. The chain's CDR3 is CASSPLRAEGALSNQPQHF. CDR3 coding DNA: TGTGCCAGCAGTCCCCTCCGGGCAGAGGGGGCCCTTAGCAATCAGCCCCAGCATTTT.

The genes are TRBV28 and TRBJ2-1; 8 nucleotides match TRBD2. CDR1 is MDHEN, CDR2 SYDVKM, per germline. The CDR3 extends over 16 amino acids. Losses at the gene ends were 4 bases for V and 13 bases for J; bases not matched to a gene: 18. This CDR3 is CASSSPNGGGWCFQFF. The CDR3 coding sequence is TGTGCCAGCAGTTCTCCTAATGGCGGGGGGTGGTGTTTTCAGTTCTTC. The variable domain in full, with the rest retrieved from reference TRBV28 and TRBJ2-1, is DVKVTQSSRYLVKRTGEKVFLECVQDMDHENMFWYRQDPGLGLRLIYFSYDVKMKEKGDIPEGYSVSREKKERFSLILESASTNQTSMYLCASSSPNGGGWCFQFFGPGTRLTVL.

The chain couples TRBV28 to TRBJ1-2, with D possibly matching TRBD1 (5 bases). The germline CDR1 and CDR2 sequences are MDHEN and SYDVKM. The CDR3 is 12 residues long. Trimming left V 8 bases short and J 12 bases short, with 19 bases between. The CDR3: CASGPLAGRNTF. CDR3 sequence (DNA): TGTGCCAGCGGACCGCTTGCGGGGCGGAACACCTTC.

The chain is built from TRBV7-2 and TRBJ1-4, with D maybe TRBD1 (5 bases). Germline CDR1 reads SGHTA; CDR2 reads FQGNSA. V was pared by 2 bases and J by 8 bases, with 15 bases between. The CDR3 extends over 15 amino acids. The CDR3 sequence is CASSLRRGSEEKLFF. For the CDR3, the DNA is TGTGCCAGCAGCTTAAGGCGGGGCAGTGAAGAAAAACTGTTTTTT.

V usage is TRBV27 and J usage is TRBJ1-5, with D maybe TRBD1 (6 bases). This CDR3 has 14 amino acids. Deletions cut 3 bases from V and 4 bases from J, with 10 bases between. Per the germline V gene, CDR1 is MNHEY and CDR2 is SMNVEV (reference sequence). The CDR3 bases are TGTGCCAGCAGTTTCAGAACAGGGAATCAGCCCCAGCATTTT. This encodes CASSFRTGNQPQHF.

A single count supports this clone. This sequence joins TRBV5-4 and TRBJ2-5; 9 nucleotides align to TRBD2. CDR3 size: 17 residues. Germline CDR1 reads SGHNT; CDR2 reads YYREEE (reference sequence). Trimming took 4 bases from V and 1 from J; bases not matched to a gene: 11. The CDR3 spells CASSPAGGRVLQETQYF. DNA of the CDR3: TGTGCCAGCAGCCCCGCGGGGGGGCGTGTACTCCAAGAGACCCAGTACTTC.

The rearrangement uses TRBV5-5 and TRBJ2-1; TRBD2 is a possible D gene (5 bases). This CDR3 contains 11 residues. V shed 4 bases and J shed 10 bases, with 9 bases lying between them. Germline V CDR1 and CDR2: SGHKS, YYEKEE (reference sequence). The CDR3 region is CASSPEAEQFF. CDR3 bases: TGTGCCAGCAGCCCGGAGGCGGAGCAGTTCTTC.

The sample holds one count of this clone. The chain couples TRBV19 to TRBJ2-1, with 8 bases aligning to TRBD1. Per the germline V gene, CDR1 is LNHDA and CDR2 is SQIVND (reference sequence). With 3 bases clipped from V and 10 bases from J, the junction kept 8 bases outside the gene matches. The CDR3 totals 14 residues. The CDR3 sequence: CASSIRGQDAEQFF. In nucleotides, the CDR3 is TGTGCCAGTAGTATCAGGGGACAGGATGCGGAGCAGTTCTTC. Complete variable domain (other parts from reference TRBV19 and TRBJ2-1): DGGITQSPKYLFRKEGQNVTLSCEQNLNHDAMYWYRQDPGQGLRLIYYSQIVNDFQKGDIAEGYSVSREKKESFPLTVTSAQKNPTAFYLCASSIRGQDAEQFFGPGTRLTVL.

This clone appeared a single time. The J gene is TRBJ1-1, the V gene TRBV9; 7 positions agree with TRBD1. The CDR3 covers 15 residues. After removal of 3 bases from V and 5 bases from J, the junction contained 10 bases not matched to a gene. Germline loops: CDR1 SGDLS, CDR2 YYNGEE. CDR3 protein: CASSAASTGRTEAFF. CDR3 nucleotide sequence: TGTGCCAGCAGCGCAGCCTCGACAGGGAGGACTGAAGCTTTCTTT.

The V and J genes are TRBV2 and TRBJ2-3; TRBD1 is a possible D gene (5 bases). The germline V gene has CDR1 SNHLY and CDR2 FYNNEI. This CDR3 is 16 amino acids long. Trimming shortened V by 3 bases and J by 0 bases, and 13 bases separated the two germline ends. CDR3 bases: TGTGCCAGCAGTGACCCCCCAGGGCCGAGCACAGATACGCAGTATTTT. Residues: CASSDPPGPSTDTQYF.

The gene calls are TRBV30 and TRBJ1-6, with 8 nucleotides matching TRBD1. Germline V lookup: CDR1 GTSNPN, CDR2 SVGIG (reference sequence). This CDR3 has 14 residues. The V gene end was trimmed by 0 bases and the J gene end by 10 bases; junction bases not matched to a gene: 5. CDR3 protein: CAWSVDRVKSPLHF. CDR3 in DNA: TGTGCCTGGAGTGTGGACAGGGTAAAATCACCCCTCCACTTT.

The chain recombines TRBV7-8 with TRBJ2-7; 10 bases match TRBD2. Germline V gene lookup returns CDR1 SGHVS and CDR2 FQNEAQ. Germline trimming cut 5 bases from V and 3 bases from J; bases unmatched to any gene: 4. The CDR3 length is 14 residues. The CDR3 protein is CASSLGTSVYEQYF. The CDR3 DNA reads TGTGCCAGCAGCCTGGGGACTAGCGTCTACGAGCAGTACTTC.

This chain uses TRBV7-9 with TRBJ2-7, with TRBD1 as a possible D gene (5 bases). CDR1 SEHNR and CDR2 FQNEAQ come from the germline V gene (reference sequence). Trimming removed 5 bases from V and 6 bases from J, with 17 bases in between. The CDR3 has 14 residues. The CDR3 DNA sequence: TGTGCCAGCAGCGTTAACCTCCTCAGGGTCGAGCAGTACTTC. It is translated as CASSVNLLRVEQYF.

In DNA, the CDR3 is TGTGCCAGCAGTTCGACAGGGGGCTACACTGAAGCTTTCTTT. Its translation is CASSSTGGYTEAFF. V is TRBV28 and J is TRBJ1-1, with 10 bases identical to TRBD1. The CDR3 contains 14 residues. Trimming cost V 4 bases and J 3 bases; bases outside gene matches: 2. Germline V gene lookup returns CDR1 MDHEN and CDR2 SYDVKM.

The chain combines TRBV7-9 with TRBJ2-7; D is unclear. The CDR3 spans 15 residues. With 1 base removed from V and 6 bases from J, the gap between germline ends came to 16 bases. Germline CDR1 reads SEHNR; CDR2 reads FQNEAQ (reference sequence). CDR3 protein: CASSLGAATSSEQYF. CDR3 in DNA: TGTGCCAGCAGCTTAGGGGCAGCCACCTCAAGCGAGCAGTACTTC.

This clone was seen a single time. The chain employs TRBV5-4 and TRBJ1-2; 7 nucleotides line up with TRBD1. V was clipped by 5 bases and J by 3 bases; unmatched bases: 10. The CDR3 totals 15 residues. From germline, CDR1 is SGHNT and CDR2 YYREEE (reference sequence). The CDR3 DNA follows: TGTGCCAGCAGTTACGATGCCGGGACAGACTATGGCTACACCTTC. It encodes CASSYDAGTDYGYTF. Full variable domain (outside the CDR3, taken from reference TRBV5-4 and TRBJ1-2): ETGVTQSPTHLIKTRGQQVTLRCSSQSGHNTVSWYQQALGQGPQFIFQYYREEENGRGNFPPRFSGLQFPNYSSELNVNALELDDSALYLCASSYDAGTDYGYTFGSGTRLTVV.

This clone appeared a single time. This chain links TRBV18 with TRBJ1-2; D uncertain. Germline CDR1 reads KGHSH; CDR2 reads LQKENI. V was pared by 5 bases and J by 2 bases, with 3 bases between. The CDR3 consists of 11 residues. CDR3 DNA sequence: TGTGCCAGCTCAACAAACTATGGCTACACCTTC. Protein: CASSTNYGYTF.

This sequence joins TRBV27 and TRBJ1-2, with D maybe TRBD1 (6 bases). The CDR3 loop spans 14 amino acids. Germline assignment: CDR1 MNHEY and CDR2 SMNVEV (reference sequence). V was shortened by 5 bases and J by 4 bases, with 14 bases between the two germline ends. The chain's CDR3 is CASSPLRGSYGYTF. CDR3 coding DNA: TGTGCCAGCAGTCCCCTCAGGGGAAGCTATGGCTACACCTTC.

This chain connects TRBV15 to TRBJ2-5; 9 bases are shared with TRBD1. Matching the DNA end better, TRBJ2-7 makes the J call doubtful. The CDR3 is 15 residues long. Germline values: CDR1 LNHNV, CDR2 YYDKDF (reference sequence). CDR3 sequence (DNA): TGTGCCACCAGCAGTCGGGACAGGGTAGGCTGCGAGCAGTACTTC. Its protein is CATSSRDRVGCEQYF.

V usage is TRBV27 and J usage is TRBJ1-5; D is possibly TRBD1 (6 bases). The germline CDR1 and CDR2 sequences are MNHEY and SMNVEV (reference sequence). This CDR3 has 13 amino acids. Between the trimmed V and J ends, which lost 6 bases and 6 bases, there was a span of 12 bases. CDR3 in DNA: TGTGCCAGCAGCGCCGGGGGGGCTCAGCCCCAGCATTTT. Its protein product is CASSAGGAQPQHF.